One and the same sample provided the 21 T cell receptor beta chains below, sequenced in a study of vaccination effects on CD4 cells after COVID-19. Under the ViraFEST assay, PBMC were stimulated with viral peptide pools so that antigen-specific CD4+ T cells expanded. Sequencing was performed afterwards. Culture lasted around eleven days before CD4+ T cell isolation. Participants got two doses of BNT162b2 or mRNA-1273 vaccine. Assay used: immunoSEQ multiplex PCR; TCRdb lists only in-frame clones, some missing. Of 57,000 or so clones in the sample, around 78% were seen once. No cognate antigen is known for these TCRs. Sequencing used CD4+ T cells from PBMCs cultured with HCoV-229E spike peptides, obtained after COVID-19 vaccination. Source of these receptors: a human donor who received a COVID-19 vaccine.

The V gene is TRBV2, the J gene TRBJ1-5; D is unclear. The CDR3 consists of 13 residues. Trimming took 7 bases from V and 0 from J, leaving 7 bases between them. From germline, CDR1 is SNHLY and CDR2 FYNNEI. The CDR3 coding sequence is TGTGCCAGCACGGGCGTTAGCAATCAGCCCCAGCATTTT. This gives the protein CASTGVSNQPQHF.

CDR3 DNA: TGTGCCAGCAGCCAAGATATCACGCGTGAGCAGTTCTTC. Translation gives CASSQDITREQFF. The chain uses TRBV4-2 and TRBJ2-1; D call uncertain. The CDR3 totals 13 residues. CDR1 is LGHNA, CDR2 YNFKEQ, per germline. The V and J ends lost 0 bases and 9 bases respectively, with 9 bases between them.

V and J are TRBV30 and TRBJ2-2, with D perhaps matching TRBD1 (5 bases). Germline assignment: CDR1 GTSNPN and CDR2 SVGIG (reference sequence). The CDR3 is made up of 11 amino acids. CDR3: CEGWDTGELFF. For the CDR3, the DNA is TGTGAGGGGTGGGACACCGGGGAGCTGTTTTTT.

This clone has a handful of counts. The chain links TRBV5-1 to TRBJ2-5, with 15 positions matching TRBD2. V shed 1 base, J shed 5 bases, and the junction held 6 bases outside the gene matches. Germline CDR1 SGHRS, CDR2 YFSETQ. The CDR3 has 17 residues. CDR3 nucleotide sequence: TGCGCCAGCAGCTTGAATGGACTAGCGGGGGGGCGGGAGACCCAGTACTTC. Its translation is CASSLNGLAGGRETQYF.

V gene TRBV5-1 combines with J gene TRBJ1-2; TRBD1 is a possible D gene (6 bases). Germline CDR1 reads SGHRS; CDR2 reads YFSETQ. The V end was cut by 4 bases, the J end by 3 bases, with 13 bases between. The CDR3 runs to 14 residues. As DNA, the CDR3 is TGCGCCAGCAGCGGGGGCAGTCACTACTATGGCTACACCTTC. Its protein is CASSGGSHYYGYTF.

This clone occurred a few times. The V and J genes are TRBV6-5 and TRBJ1-2, with unresolved D. CDR1 and CDR2 (germline): MNHEY, SVGAGI. This CDR3 comprises 14 residues. V was shortened by 6 bases and J by 4 bases, with 15 bases between the two germline ends. CDR3 sequence reads: CASRLHGEAYGYTF. The CDR3 DNA follows: TGTGCCAGCAGACTCCATGGGGAGGCCTATGGCTACACCTTC.

The rearrangement uses TRBV18 and TRBJ2-1, with 11 bases identical to TRBD1. The trim removed 2 bases at V and 7 bases at J, leaving 4 bases unmatched. From germline, CDR1 is KGHSH and CDR2 LQKENI. The CDR3 totals 15 residues. The CDR3 sequence: CASSPWGQGGNEQFF. Written as DNA, the CDR3 is TGTGCCAGCTCACCATGGGGACAGGGGGGGAATGAGCAGTTCTTC.

The V call is TRBV18, the J call TRBJ2-6; TRBD1 matches at 9 bases. The CDR3 covers 16 residues. Per germline, CDR1 KGHSH and CDR2 LQKENI. V lost 3 bases, J lost 4 bases, and 4 bases stayed unmatched. Here the CDR3 DNA reads TGTGCCAGCTCACCGGGGACAGGGTCCGGGGCCAACGTCCTGACTTTC. Its protein is CASSPGTGSGANVLTF.

The genes are TRBV5-5 and TRBJ1-5, with unresolved D. V dropped 4 bases and J dropped 0 bases, with 11 bases sitting between them. CDR1 and CDR2 (germline): SGHKS, YYEKEE (reference sequence). This CDR3 comprises 15 residues. The CDR3 region is CASSGVVGSNQPQHF. CDR3 coding DNA: TGTGCCAGCAGCGGAGTAGTGGGTAGCAATCAGCCCCAGCATTTT.

This clone came up once. CDR3 residues: CASRTYRGPSDGYTF. The CDR3 DNA reads TGTGCCAGCAGAACTTACAGGGGCCCTTCGGATGGCTACACCTTC. The chain recombines TRBV6-6 with TRBJ1-2; 7 nucleotides align to TRBD1. This CDR3 region has 15 residues. Germline V lookup: CDR1 MNHNY, CDR2 SVGAGI (reference sequence). J gave up 6 bases and V 6 bases, and 13 bases lay outside the gene matches.

The chain carries TRBV5-1 and TRBJ2-1; the match to TRBD2 covers 9 bases. J gave up 3 bases and V 8 bases, and 12 bases lay outside the gene matches. The CDR3 loop spans 16 amino acids. Germline CDR1 and CDR2: SGHRS and YFSETQ. The CDR3 DNA reads TGCGCCAGTCACATTGGGGCGGGGGGGCACTACAATGAGCAGTTCTTC. Residues: CASHIGAGGHYNEQFF.

The chain recombines TRBV27 with TRBJ1-4; 8 bases are shared with TRBD1. This CDR3 comprises 14 residues. J lost 8 bases, V lost 6 bases, and 8 bases had no gene match. The germline V gene encodes CDR1 MNHEY and CDR2 SMNVEV (reference sequence). The CDR3 region is CASRQGGSGEKLFF. For the CDR3, the DNA is TGTGCCAGCAGACAGGGGGGCAGTGGAGAAAAACTGTTTTTT.

The CDR3 bases are TGCGCCAGCAGCCAAGTGGGATTAGCCAAAAACATTCAGTACTTC. Its translation is CASSQVGLAKNIQYF. This chain joins TRBV4-1 and TRBJ2-4; D remains unclear. V shed 1 base and J shed 0 bases, with 7 bases lying between them. The germline V gene has CDR1 MGHRA and CDR2 YSYEKL. This CDR3 contains 15 residues.

The rearrangement uses TRBV7-9 and TRBJ2-6; D gene ambiguous. Deletions cut 3 bases from V and 0 bases from J, with 6 bases between. CDR3 length equals 15 residues. Germline V gives CDR1 SEHNR, CDR2 FQNEAQ (reference sequence). The CDR3, as DNA: TGTGCCAGCAGCTTTATGAGCTCTGGGGCCAACGTCCTGACTTTC. Its translation is CASSFMSSGANVLTF.

The chain is built from TRBV5-1 and TRBJ2-2; no definite D call. The CDR3 extends over 14 amino acids. Deletions cut 0 bases from V and 1 base from J, with 4 bases between. Germline V lookup: CDR1 SGHRS, CDR2 YFSETQ. CDR3 region: CASSLGGNTGELFF. The CDR3 DNA sequence: TGCGCCAGCAGCTTGGGGGGGAACACCGGGGAGCTGTTTTTT.

The chain carries TRBV5-1 and TRBJ1-4; the D gene is possibly TRBD1 (5 bases). There are 15 residues in the CDR3. Germline CDR1 SGHRS, CDR2 YFSETQ. Trimming stripped 2 bases from V and 4 bases from J, with 12 bases between. CDR3 residues: CASSFSGRDNEKLFF. Here the CDR3 DNA reads TGCGCCAGCAGCTTCTCCGGCAGGGATAATGAAAAACTGTTTTTT.

J is TRBJ1-1 and V is TRBV2; D is undetermined. Germline lookup yields CDR1 SNHLY and CDR2 FYNNEI. The CDR3 contains 14 residues. Trimming removed 7 bases from V and 4 bases from J, with 16 bases in between. The CDR3 DNA reads TGTGCCAGCAACCGCCTGGGAGGGATCACTGAAGCTTTCTTT. Amino acids: CASNRLGGITEAFF. Full variable domain (remainder filled in from reference TRBV2 and TRBJ1-1): EPEVTQTPSHQVTQMGQEVILRCVPISNHLYFYWYRQILGQKVEFLVSFYNNEISEKSEIFDDQFSVERPDGSNFTLKIRSTKLEDSAMYFCASNRLGGITEAFFGQGTRLTVV.

This CDR3 reads CASSSTGTTTNTEAFF. The CDR3 region has the DNA TGCGCCAGCAGCTCTACCGGGACAACCACGAACACTGAAGCTTTCTTT. The rearrangement joins TRBV5-1 to TRBJ1-1, with a weak D call TRBD1 (6 bases). This CDR3 spans 16 amino acids. Trimming took 3 bases from V and 1 from J, leaving 16 bases between them. Germline V gene lookup returns CDR1 SGHRS and CDR2 YFSETQ.

The rearrangement links TRBV6-2 or TRBV6-3 to TRBJ2-1, with 7 bases fitting TRBD1. Germline assignment: CDR1 MNHEY and CDR2 SVGEGT. V dropped 1 base and J dropped 8; count of bases not matched to a gene: 11. This CDR3 is 16 amino acids long. CDR3 sequence (DNA): TGTGCCAGCAGTTACTTACAGGGGTCTTTTTGGGATGAGCAGTTCTTC. Protein sequence: CASSYLQGSFWDEQFF.

This chain links TRBV29-1 with TRBJ1-2; D is uncertain. Germline CDR1 SQVTM, CDR2 ANQGSEA. The CDR3 runs to 11 residues. V was pared by 4 bases and J by 8 bases, with 11 bases between. The CDR3: CSVAQSRGYTF. In DNA form, the CDR3 reads TGCAGCGTTGCACAATCGAGAGGCTACACCTTC.

This sequence joins TRBV29-1 and TRBJ1-2; D is unresolved. The CDR3 runs to 10 residues. With 8 bases removed from V and 7 bases from J, the gap between germline ends came to 11 bases. Germline V CDR1 and CDR2: SQVTM, ANQGSEA. CDR3: CSCWTGGYTF. CDR3 DNA sequence: TGCAGCTGTTGGACCGGTGGCTACACCTTC.